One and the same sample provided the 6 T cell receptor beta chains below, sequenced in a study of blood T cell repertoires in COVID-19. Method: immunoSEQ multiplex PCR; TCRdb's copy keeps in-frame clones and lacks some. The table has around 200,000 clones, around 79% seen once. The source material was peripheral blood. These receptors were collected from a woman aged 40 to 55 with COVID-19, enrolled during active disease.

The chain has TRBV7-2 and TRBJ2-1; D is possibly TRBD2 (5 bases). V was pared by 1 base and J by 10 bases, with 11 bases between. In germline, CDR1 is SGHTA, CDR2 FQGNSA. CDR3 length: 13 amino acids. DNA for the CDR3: TGTGCCAGCAGCTTAGGGACTGCTTCGGAGCAGTTCTTC. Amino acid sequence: CASSLGTASEQFF. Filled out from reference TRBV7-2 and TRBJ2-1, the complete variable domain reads GAGVSQSPSNKVTEKGKDVELRCDPISGHTALYWYRQSLGQGLEFLIYFQGNSAPDKSGLPSDRFSAERTGGSVSTLTIQRTQQEDSAVYLCASSLGTASEQFFGPGTRLTVL.

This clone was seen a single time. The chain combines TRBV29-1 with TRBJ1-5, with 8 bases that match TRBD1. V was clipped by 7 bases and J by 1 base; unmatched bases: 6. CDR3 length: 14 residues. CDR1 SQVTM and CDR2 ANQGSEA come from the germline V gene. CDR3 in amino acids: CSAKAGGSNQPQHF. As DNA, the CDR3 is TGCAGCGCCAAGGCAGGGGGCAGCAATCAGCCCCAGCATTTT.

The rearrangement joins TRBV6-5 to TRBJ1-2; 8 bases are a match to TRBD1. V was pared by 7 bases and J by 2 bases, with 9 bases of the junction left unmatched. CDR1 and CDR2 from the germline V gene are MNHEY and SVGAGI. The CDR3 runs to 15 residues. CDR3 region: CASKGRGLRNYGYTF. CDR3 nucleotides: TGTGCCAGCAAGGGCAGGGGGCTTAGAAACTATGGCTACACCTTC.

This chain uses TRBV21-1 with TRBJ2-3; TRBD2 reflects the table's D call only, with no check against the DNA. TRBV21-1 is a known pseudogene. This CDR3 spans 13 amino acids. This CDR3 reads CASSNGGRGTQYF. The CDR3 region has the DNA TGTGCCAGCAGCAACGGGGGGCGGGGTACGCAGTATTTT.

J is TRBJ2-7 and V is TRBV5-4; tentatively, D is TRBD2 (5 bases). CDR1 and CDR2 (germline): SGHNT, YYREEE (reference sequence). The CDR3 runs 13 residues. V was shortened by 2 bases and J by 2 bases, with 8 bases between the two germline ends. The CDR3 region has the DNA TGTGCCAGCAGCTTCTCCGGGGCCTACGAGCAGTACTTC. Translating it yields CASSFSGAYEQYF.

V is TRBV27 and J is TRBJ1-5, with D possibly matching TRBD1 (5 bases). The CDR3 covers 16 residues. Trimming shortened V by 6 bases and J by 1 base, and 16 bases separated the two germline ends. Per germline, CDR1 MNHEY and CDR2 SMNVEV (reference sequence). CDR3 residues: CASSGTGLKSNQPQHF. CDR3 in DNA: TGTGCCAGCAGCGGCACAGGTCTAAAAAGCAATCAGCCCCAGCATTTT.